The 22 T cell receptor beta chains in this list originate from one sample, sequenced in a study of T cell repertoires in cytomegalovirus infection. Each CDR3 protein gets one entry after TCRdb re-called the reads with MiXCR. The table includes fewer than 1,000,000 distinct CDR3 sequences, approximately 31% detected once. Which antigens these TCRs recognize remains unknown. This specimen consisted of cultured CD8+ T cells from PBMCs, obtained from culture after CMV antigen stimulation. The receptors shown here come from a human donor in good health (CMV status not recorded). Some clones in this sample may be carry-over from other donors' samples.

The chain carries TRBV5-1 and TRBJ2-3, with 12 nucleotides matching TRBD1. This CDR3 comprises 16 residues. J gave up 3 bases and V 4 bases, and 6 bases lay outside the gene matches. In germline, CDR1 is SGHRS, CDR2 YFSETQ. The CDR3 coding sequence is TGCGCCAGCAGCGCCGGGACAGGGGGCAGGACAGATACGCAGTATTTT. It codes for CASSAGTGGRTDTQYF.

This clonotype was seen repeatedly, ten times or more. J is TRBJ2-5 and V is TRBV7-8; D perhaps matches TRBD2 (6 bases). The CDR3 runs 14 residues. Between the trimmed V and J ends, which lost 3 bases and 5 bases, there was a span of 13 bases. Per the germline V gene, CDR1 is SGHVS and CDR2 is FQNEAQ. CDR3 region: CASSFGTLGETQYF. Written as DNA, the CDR3 is TGTGCCAGCAGCTTCGGGACTCTGGGGGAGACCCAGTACTTC.

V gene TRBV19 combines with J gene TRBJ1-1; 7 bases map to TRBD1. Germline CDR1 and CDR2: LNHDA and SQIVND (reference sequence). The trim removed 5 bases at V and 4 bases at J, leaving 10 bases unmatched. This CDR3 is built from 15 residues. The CDR3 DNA reads as TGTGCCAGTAGTGGGTGGCAGGGGGAAGTCACTGAAGCTTTCTTT. Amino acid sequence: CASSGWQGEVTEAFF.

This clonotype was detected only a few times. The genes are TRBV4-2 and TRBJ1-2; a possible D gene is TRBD1 (5 bases). This CDR3 has 13 residues. Looked up from germline, CDR1 is LGHNA and CDR2 is YNFKEQ. Trimming removed 3 bases at V and 8 bases at J, with 13 bases between. The CDR3 region is CASSQGGGRGYTF. The CDR3, as DNA: TGTGCCAGCAGCCAGGGGGGGGGTCGGGGCTACACCTTC.

The rearrangement uses TRBV25-1 and TRBJ2-5, with 9 positions matching TRBD2. This CDR3 is 15 amino acids long. With V trimmed by 5 bases and J by 0 bases, 4 bases remained unmatched. CDR1 is MGHDK, CDR2 SYGVNS, per germline. CDR3 nucleotides: TGTGCCAGCAGTTGGACTAGCGAGTACCAAGAGACCCAGTACTTC. It is translated as CASSWTSEYQETQYF.

This clonotype was detected ten times or more. This chain links TRBV12-3 or TRBV12-4 with TRBJ1-1; D is unresolved. Trimming left V 3 bases short and J 1 base short, with 6 bases between. The CDR3 consists of 13 residues. This chain's CDR3 is CASSLYKNTEAFF. The CDR3 DNA reads TGTGCCAGCAGTTTGTATAAGAACACTGAAGCTTTCTTT.

CDR3: CASSLGPGPRLNEQFF. CDR3 bases: TGTGCCAGCAGCCTGGGTCCTGGGCCCCGGCTTAATGAGCAGTTCTTC. The chain links TRBV11-2 to TRBJ2-1; D ambiguous. V was shortened by 5 bases and J by 7 bases, with 21 bases between the two germline ends. Looked up from germline, CDR1 is SGHAT and CDR2 is FQNNGV. The CDR3 extends over 16 amino acids.

V is TRBV6-5 and J is TRBJ2-6; the D gene is possibly TRBD2 (5 bases). Germline V gene lookup returns CDR1 MNHEY and CDR2 SVGAGI. Trimming stripped 2 bases from V and 0 bases from J, with 8 bases between. CDR3 length equals 16 residues. The CDR3 DNA sequence: TGTGCCAGCAGTTACGGACTCGTCTCTGGGGCCAACGTCCTGACTTTC. Encoded protein: CASSYGLVSGANVLTF.

The V call is TRBV4-2, the J call TRBJ2-2; no clear D gene. Per germline, CDR1 LGHNA and CDR2 YNFKEQ. The CDR3 totals 16 residues. Between the trimmed V and J ends, which lost 0 bases and 4 bases, there was a span of 12 bases. In DNA, the CDR3 is TGTGCCAGCAGCCAAGAAGGTGGGGATCTCACCGGGGAGCTGTTTTTT. Residues: CASSQEGGDLTGELFF.

The chain combines TRBV27 with TRBJ2-5, with TRBD1 identical over 7 bases. V trimming: 4 bases; J trimming: 3 bases; junction bases outside the gene matches: 8. Germline CDR1 and CDR2: MNHEY and SMNVEV (reference sequence). The CDR3 runs 15 residues. The chain's CDR3 is CASSSYDRVEETQYF. CDR3 sequence (DNA): TGTGCCAGCAGTTCCTACGACAGGGTCGAAGAGACCCAGTACTTC.

This clonotype was seen a few times. V usage is TRBV2 and J usage is TRBJ1-1; D unclear. V was trimmed by 10 bases and J by 4 bases, leaving 10 bases between them. Germline V gene lookup returns CDR1 SNHLY and CDR2 FYNNEI. CDR3 size: 11 residues. The CDR3 DNA is TGTGCCACTGTTTTAGGCACTGAAGCTTTCTTT. It is translated as CATVLGTEAFF.

This clonotype was counted a few times. V is TRBV27 and J is TRBJ2-3; tentatively, D is TRBD2 (7 bases). V lost 2 bases and J lost 2, with 11 bases in between. CDR1 is MNHEY and CDR2 is SMNVEV in the germline V gene (reference sequence). This CDR3 is 15 amino acids long. The CDR3 here is CASSLGGAFTDTQYF. CDR3 nucleotide sequence: TGTGCCAGCAGTTTAGGGGGGGCGTTCACAGATACGCAGTATTTT.

This clonotype was detected only a few times. The chain links TRBV19 to TRBJ1-1; possible D gene TRBD1, 5 bases. This CDR3 comprises 14 residues. V lost 3 bases to trimming and J lost 6 bases, with 14 bases between them. Germline V gene sequence: CDR1 LNHDA, CDR2 SQIVND (reference sequence). In DNA, the CDR3 is TGTGCCAGTAGTATTAAGCCCAGGGTCCCTGAAGCTTTCTTT. It specifies CASSIKPRVPEAFF.

This clonotype was seen a few times. A single base separates this from a much larger clone, so it may be a read error. The rearrangement links TRBV28 to TRBJ1-1, with D perhaps TRBD1 (6 bases). Germline CDR1 and CDR2: MDHEN and SYDVKM. CDR3 length equals 11 residues. The V end was cut by 7 bases, the J end by 5 bases, with 8 bases between. The CDR3 DNA reads TGTGCCAGCAAACAGGGAACTGAAGCTTTCTTT. This encodes CASKQGTEAFF.

The rearrangement joins TRBV27 to TRBJ2-1, with D possibly being TRBD1 (6 bases). The CDR3 totals 15 residues. Trimming pared 5 bases from V and 6 bases from J, leaving 17 bases between. CDR1 and CDR2 from the germline V gene are MNHEY and SMNVEV (reference sequence). The CDR3 region is CASSLPGDRINEQFF. The CDR3 DNA reads as TGTGCCAGCAGTCTGCCCGGTGACAGGATCAATGAGCAGTTCTTC.

A note on this clonotype: Relative to the germline gene, one junction end is altered; a read error may explain this. The J gene is TRBJ1-3, the V gene TRBV19, with D tentatively TRBD1 (5 bases). The CDR3 runs to 15 residues. Looked up from germline, CDR1 is LNHDA and CDR2 is SQIVND (reference sequence). This CDR3 is CASSMTAFSGNTMYF. The CDR3 DNA follows: TGTGCCAGTAGCATGACAGCGTTCTCTGGAAACACCATGTATTTT. The variable domain in full, with the rest retrieved from reference TRBV19 and TRBJ1-3, is DGGITQSPKYLFRKEGQNVTLSCEQNLNHDAMYWYRQDPGQGLRLIYYSQIVNDFQKGDIAEGYSVSREKKESFPLTVTSAQKNPTAFYLCASSMTAFSGNTMYFGEGSWLTVV.

This clonotype showed up just a few times. The chain recombines TRBV6-2 or TRBV6-3 with TRBJ1-5; tentative D call: TRBD1 (6 bases). Germline assignment: CDR1 MNHEY and CDR2 SVGEGT. Between the trimmed V and J ends, which lost 5 bases and 0 bases, there was a span of 11 bases. The CDR3 totals 15 residues. CDR3 nucleotides: TGTGCCAGCAGTACCGACAGGTATAGCAATCAGCCCCAGCATTTT. This translates into CASSTDRYSNQPQHF.

The CDR3 coding sequence is TGTGCTAGTGGTGCCCCCGGGACAGTCAATCAGCCCCAGCATTTT. This gives the protein CASGAPGTVNQPQHF. V usage is TRBV12-5 and J usage is TRBJ1-5; the match to TRBD1 covers 7 bases. Germline V gives CDR1 LGHNT, CDR2 FRNRAP. With V trimmed by 5 bases and J by 3 bases, 7 bases remained unmatched. CDR3 length: 15 amino acids.

The chain has TRBV19 and TRBJ2-4; possibly TRBD1 or TRBD2 for D (5 bases each). Germline CDR1 reads LNHDA; CDR2 reads SQIVND (reference sequence). Trimming shortened V by 2 bases and J by 4 bases, and 15 bases separated the two germline ends. This CDR3 is built from 16 residues. The CDR3 DNA reads as TGTGCCAGTAGTATATCCTCGGAGGCAGGGAAAAACATTCAGTACTTC. This gives the protein CASSISSEAGKNIQYF.

This clonotype was seen a few times. The chain is built from TRBV6-1 and TRBJ2-1; 10 bases fit TRBD2. The germline V gene has CDR1 MNHNS and CDR2 SASEGT. The CDR3 length is 16 residues. V lost 0 bases to trimming and J lost 5 bases; unmatched junction nucleotides: 4. The CDR3 region is CASSEARGLADNEQFF. The CDR3 DNA sequence: TGTGCCAGCAGTGAAGCGAGAGGACTAGCGGACAATGAGCAGTTCTTC.

This clonotype was recorded many times. The chain recombines TRBV7-6 with TRBJ2-5; D unclear. The CDR3 extends over 14 amino acids. Trimming stripped 1 base from V and 4 bases from J, with 10 bases between. Germline CDR1 and CDR2: SGHVS and FNYEAQ. CDR3 bases: TGTGCCAGCAGCTTAGAGGGCAGAGGAGAGACCCAGTACTTC. It codes for CASSLEGRGETQYF.

This sequence joins TRBV6-1 and TRBJ2-2; D call uncertain. The CDR3 runs 17 residues. CDR1 and CDR2 from the germline V gene are MNHNS and SASEGT. V was shortened by 0 bases and J by 3 bases, with 14 bases between the two germline ends. In DNA, the CDR3 is TGTGCCAGCAGTGAAGCGGTTCGGCTATACGACACCGGGGAGCTGTTTTTT. It codes for CASSEAVRLYDTGELFF.